The 25 T cell receptor beta chains in this list originate from one sample, sequenced in a study of OX40 agonist ivuxolimab in advanced cancers. Generated by immunoSEQ multiplex PCR, the TCRdb table keeps only in-frame clones and is missing some. The sample has about 110,000 clones, more than 70% seen once; the top ten hold 0.25% to 0.3%. This specimen was CD4+ or CD8+ T cells sorted from blood, taken in a trial of the OX40 agonist ivuxolimab. All receptors derive from an adult with an advanced solid tumor such as melanoma, head and neck, liver or kidney cancer.

This clone was seen a few times. The chain recombines TRBV7-8 with TRBJ2-2, with no clear D. Germline CDR1 is SGHVS and CDR2 is FQNEAQ. This CDR3 contains 12 residues. V was shortened by 2 bases and J by 6 bases, with 4 bases between the two germline ends. For the CDR3, the DNA is TGTGCCAGCAGCTTACGGGCCGGGGAGCTGTTTTTT. This codes for CASSLRAGELFF.

This clone was observed once. The chain combines TRBV19 with TRBJ2-7, with 7 bases identical to TRBD2. There are 15 residues in the CDR3. Trimming removed 5 bases from V and 3 bases from J; junction bases left unmatched: 10. Per germline, CDR1 LNHDA and CDR2 SQIVND (reference sequence). Written as DNA, the CDR3 is TGTGCCAGTAGTGCCGCAGCTGGGGACTACTACGAGCAGTACTTC. This encodes CASSAAAGDYYEQYF. Looking up the rest from reference TRBV19 and TRBJ2-7 gives the full variable domain: DGGITQSPKYLFRKEGQNVTLSCEQNLNHDAMYWYRQDPGQGLRLIYYSQIVNDFQKGDIAEGYSVSREKKESFPLTVTSAQKNPTAFYLCASSAAAGDYYEQYFGPGTRLTVT.

The rearrangement uses TRBV6-5 and TRBJ1-3; D is uncertain. This CDR3 comprises 15 residues. V lost 10 bases and J 1 base, leaving 17 bases between the germline ends. From germline, CDR1 is MNHEY and CDR2 SVGAGI. The CDR3 DNA is TGTGCCACATGTCGAAAACCGGGGTCTGGAAACACCATATATTTT. Protein sequence: CATCRKPGSGNTIYF.

This clone was found a few times. CDR3 region: CATLQLGYNQPQHF. The CDR3 coding sequence is TGTGCCACCCTTCAGCTTGGGTATAATCAGCCCCAGCATTTT. The chain joins TRBV5-8 to TRBJ1-5; D is unclear. V was trimmed by 9 bases and J by 4 bases, leaving 17 bases between them. CDR1 is SGHTS, CDR2 YDEGEE, per germline. This CDR3 region has 14 residues.

This chain links TRBV27 with TRBJ2-3; TRBD1 might be the D (6 bases). CDR1 is MNHEY and CDR2 is SMNVEV in the germline V gene (reference sequence). The CDR3 extends over 16 amino acids. Trimming stripped 8 bases from V and 0 bases from J, with 18 bases between. The CDR3 sequence is CASLDRLGQSTDTQYF. Here the CDR3 DNA reads TGTGCCAGCTTAGACCGTCTCGGACAGAGCACAGATACGCAGTATTTT.

The chain recombines TRBV18 with TRBJ2-2; no firm D call. The germline V gene encodes CDR1 KGHSH and CDR2 LQKENI. The CDR3 length is 16 residues. Trimming removed 4 bases at V and 3 bases at J, with 15 bases between. CDR3 sequence reads: CASSHLIRADTGELFF. CDR3 DNA: TGTGCCAGCTCACACTTAATAAGGGCCGACACCGGGGAGCTGTTTTTT.

The rearrangement joins TRBV4-2 to TRBJ2-5, with 9 bases fitting TRBD2. CDR3 size: 15 residues. The J segment lost 1 base and the V segment lost 4 bases, leaving 4 bases of the junction unmatched. Germline V gene lookup returns CDR1 LGHNA and CDR2 YNFKEQ. This CDR3 reads CASSPLAGAQETQYF. The CDR3 region has the DNA TGTGCCAGCAGCCCTTTAGCGGGGGCCCAAGAGACCCAGTACTTC.

This clone was recorded once. The V gene is TRBV7-8, the J gene TRBJ1-1, with D perhaps TRBD1 (5 bases). Germline V gene sequence: CDR1 SGHVS, CDR2 FQNEAQ. Between the trimmed V and J ends, which lost 3 bases and 0 bases, there was a span of 8 bases. The length of the CDR3 is 14 residues. The CDR3 coding sequence is TGTGCCAGCAGCTTGGGGCCGGTGAACACTGAAGCTTTCTTT. Translated, it gives CASSLGPVNTEAFF.

The chain combines TRBV11-2 with TRBJ2-1, with D perhaps matching TRBD2 (6 bases). The CDR3 is made up of 15 amino acids. Trimming stripped 3 bases from V and 5 bases from J, with 14 bases between. Germline loops: CDR1 SGHAT, CDR2 FQNNGV. This CDR3 reads CASSLASAEDNEQFF. CDR3 DNA sequence: TGTGCCAGCAGCTTGGCTAGCGCAGAAGACAATGAGCAGTTCTTC.

This chain joins TRBV28 and TRBJ2-7; the match to TRBD2 covers 8 bases. The CDR3 is made up of 15 amino acids. From germline, CDR1 is MDHEN and CDR2 SYDVKM. V lost 5 bases to trimming and J lost 2 bases; unmatched junction nucleotides: 8. The CDR3 is CASSTSGSPTYEQYF. The CDR3 DNA follows: TGTGCCAGCAGTACAAGCGGGAGCCCTACCTACGAGCAGTACTTC.

The genes are TRBV7-4 and TRBJ2-7; unclear D gene. The CDR3 sequence is 15 residues long. Looked up from germline, CDR1 is SGHVT and CDR2 is SQSDAQ. The germline V and J ends were trimmed by 5 bases and 2 bases, with 16 bases remaining between them. CDR3 region: CASSGAPRQTYEQYF. The CDR3 nucleotides read TGTGCCAGCAGCGGAGCCCCGCGACAAACCTACGAGCAGTACTTC.

The chain links TRBV9 to TRBJ2-7, with D tentatively TRBD1 or TRBD2 (5 bases each). V shed 4 bases and J shed 3 bases, with 14 bases lying between them. The CDR3 totals 14 residues. Germline loops: CDR1 SGDLS, CDR2 YYNGEE. The CDR3, as DNA: TGTGCCAGCAGCAAAGGTGGGGGAAACTACGAGCAGTACTTC. Amino acid sequence: CASSKGGGNYEQYF.

The chain couples TRBV6-4 to TRBJ2-5, with D tentatively TRBD1 (7 bases). V was shortened by 5 bases and J by 4 bases, with 14 bases between the two germline ends. This CDR3 has 14 amino acids. Germline-derived CDR1 and CDR2 are MRHNA and SNTAGT. The CDR3 DNA reads TGTGCCAGCAGTCCCCAGGGGGGAGGAGAGACCCAGTACTTC. Amino acid sequence: CASSPQGGGETQYF.

The CDR3: CASSRTSGGNNEQFF. For the CDR3, the DNA is TGTGCCAGCAGCCGTACTAGCGGGGGAAACAATGAGCAGTTCTTC. This rearrangement joins TRBV2 to TRBJ2-1, with TRBD2 matching over 11 bases. The CDR3 consists of 15 residues. The J segment lost 5 bases and the V segment lost 6 bases, leaving 6 bases of the junction unmatched. Germline CDR1 and CDR2: SNHLY and FYNNEI.

The chain carries TRBV6-4 and TRBJ1-1, with TRBD1 identical over 9 bases. Germline V gene sequence: CDR1 MRHNA, CDR2 SNTAGT. This CDR3 spans 15 amino acids. V shed 3 bases, J shed 8 bases, and the junction held 10 bases outside the gene matches. DNA for the CDR3: TGTGCCAGCAGTGAATCTATCCGGACAGGGGCGGAAGCTTTCTTT. Translation gives CASSESIRTGAEAFF.

The chain couples TRBV20-1 to TRBJ1-2; no reliable D call. CDR3 length: 11 residues. Germline CDR1 DFQATT, CDR2 SNEGSKA (reference sequence). Deletions cut 4 bases from V and 5 bases from J, with 8 bases between. The DNA of the CDR3 is TGCAGTGCTACCATGGGATATGGCTACACCTTC. The encoded protein is CSATMGYGYTF.

This chain links TRBV30 with TRBJ2-7; the D gene is possibly TRBD2 (6 bases). The CDR3 runs 13 residues. Trimming left V 0 bases short and J 12 bases short, with 18 bases between. Germline CDR1 GTSNPN, CDR2 SVGIG (reference sequence). This CDR3 reads CAWSVGPGEIPYF. In DNA form, the CDR3 reads TGTGCCTGGAGTGTAGGTCCGGGGGAGATTCCGTACTTC. Filled out from reference TRBV30 and TRBJ2-7, the complete variable domain reads SQTIHQWPATLVQPVGSPLSLECTVEGTSNPNLYWYRQAAGRGLQLLFYSVGIGQISSEVPQNLSASRPQDRQFILSSKKLLLSDSGFYLCAWSVGPGEIPYFGPGTRLTVT.

The rearrangement joins TRBV5-1 to TRBJ2-5; D may be TRBD1 or TRBD2 (5 bases each). The CDR3 sequence is 14 residues long. Germline lookup yields CDR1 SGHRS and CDR2 YFSETQ. The ends were cut back, 0 bases at V and 5 bases at J, with 11 bases in the middle. CDR3 sequence (DNA): TGCGCCAGCAGCTTGGTGGGGGATCGTGAGACCCAGTACTTC. Protein: CASSLVGDRETQYF.

The chain links TRBV5-6 to TRBJ2-7; 8 nucleotides agree with TRBD1. The CDR3 spans 13 residues. V was pared by 4 bases and J by 4 bases, with 4 bases of the junction left unmatched. Per the germline V gene, CDR1 is SGHDT and CDR2 is YYEEEE. The CDR3 DNA follows: TGTGCCAGCAGCCTGCGGGACAGGTACGAGCAGTACTTC. It encodes CASSLRDRYEQYF.

The V call is TRBV4-2, the J call TRBJ2-2; 8 bases agree with TRBD1. The CDR3 contains 17 residues. V lost 1 base and J lost 3; bases outside the gene matches: 7. Germline CDR1 and CDR2: LGHNA and YNFKEQ. CDR3: CASSQGRTGKDTGELFF. DNA for the CDR3: TGTGCCAGCAGCCAAGGGAGGACAGGGAAAGACACCGGGGAGCTGTTTTTT.

The chain has TRBV28 and TRBJ2-7; the match to TRBD1 covers 8 bases. The ends lost 7 bases at V and 2 bases at J; junction bases unmatched: 10. Germline CDR1 MDHEN, CDR2 SYDVKM. This CDR3 has 15 amino acids. CDR3 sequence (DNA): TGTGCCAGCACGCCCCGACAGGGGAACGCCTACGAGCAGTACTTC. It translates to CASTPRQGNAYEQYF.

Concerning this clone: Other DNA sequences from this sample encode an identical CDR3 as well. The V and J genes are TRBV9 and TRBJ1-1; 8 bases are a match to TRBD1. There are 14 residues in the CDR3. Losses at the gene ends were 1 base for V and 4 bases for J; bases not matched to a gene: 3. CDR1 and CDR2 from the germline V gene are SGDLS and YYNGEE. The CDR3 spells CASSVTGGGTEAFF. As DNA, the CDR3 is TGTGCCAGCAGCGTAACAGGGGGTGGCACTGAAGCTTTCTTT.

This sequence joins TRBV10-1 and TRBJ2-2; 9 nucleotides agree with TRBD1. Germline values: CDR1 WNHNN, CDR2 SYGVQD (reference sequence). V gave up 6 bases and J gave up 3 bases; unmatched junction bases: 8. This CDR3 has 16 residues. The CDR3 reads CASRGPGQGDTGELFF. The CDR3 DNA is TGCGCCAGCAGGGGGCCGGGACAGGGAGACACCGGGGAGCTGTTTTTT.

The rearrangement joins TRBV5-1 to TRBJ2-5, with D possibly TRBD1 on 5 matching bases. The CDR3 has 17 amino acids. Trimming stripped 0 bases from V and 1 base from J, with 16 bases between. Germline V lookup: CDR1 SGHRS, CDR2 YFSETQ. Here the CDR3 DNA reads TGCGCCAGCAGCTTGGCAGCTATGGCCCAGGGCCAAGAGACCCAGTACTTC. Translation gives CASSLAAMAQGQETQYF.

The chain links TRBV27 to TRBJ2-5; either TRBD1 or TRBD2 may supply D (6 bases each). The CDR3 is 14 amino acids. From germline, CDR1 is MNHEY and CDR2 SMNVEV (reference sequence). Deletions cut 7 bases from V and 5 bases from J, with 17 bases between. This CDR3 reads CASKAAGRGETQYF. DNA for the CDR3: TGTGCCAGCAAGGCGGCGGGAAGGGGGGAGACCCAGTACTTC.